The present T cell receptor beta chain was sequenced within a study of shared clonotypes between healthy human individuals. Study background: Per-donor plates numbered three CD4 naive, three CD4 memory, two CD8 naive and one CD8 memory.

The germline V gene encodes CDR1 LNHNV and CDR2 YYDKDF (reference sequence). The ends were cut back, 1 base at V and 13 bases at J, with 8 bases in the middle. CDR3 length equals 10 residues. Sequencing was at deep level. Some clones are missing from TCRdb's copy, which holds only in-frame ones; the method was immunoSEQ multiplex PCR. Of fewer than 2.5 million clones listed, more than 85% are singletons. The TCR comes from a young man in good health. Some clones in this sample may be carry-over from other donors' samples. The chain is built from TRBV15 and TRBJ2-7; D remains unclear. The sequenced material came from naive CD4+ T cells from PBMCs. As for subset: CD45RA+ positively selected. The CDR3 DNA is TGTGCCACCAGCAGAGTGCAGATTTACTTC. This encodes CATSRVQIYF.